These 30 T cell receptor beta chains originate from one sample sequenced in a study of PD-L1 blockade in urothelial cancer. Repertoires were generated with immunoSEQ multiplex PCR, while TCRdb's copy carries only in-frame clones and drops some. The sample lists some 100,000 clones; about 91% were seen once. The specimen comprised PBMCs, sampled around atezolizumab (anti-PD-L1) treatment. Every receptor here comes from a woman older than 75 with urothelial cancer.

CDR3 in DNA: TGTGCCAGCAGCGAACAGGACGGGCTCTACGAGCAGTACTTC. This gives the protein CASSEQDGLYEQYF. V is TRBV9 and J is TRBJ2-7; TRBD1 might be the D (5 bases). This CDR3 region has 14 residues. Trimming pared 3 bases from V and 3 bases from J, leaving 13 bases between. Germline CDR1 is SGDLS and CDR2 is YYNGEE.

The gene calls are TRBV4-1 and TRBJ2-3, with 9 positions matching TRBD1. CDR1 MGHRA and CDR2 YSYEKL come from the germline V gene. The trim removed 3 bases at V and 6 bases at J, leaving 7 bases unmatched. The CDR3 has 15 residues. Here the CDR3 reads CASSQPTGGGDTQYF. DNA for the CDR3: TGCGCCAGCAGCCAGCCGACAGGGGGTGGGGATACGCAGTATTTT.

The chain has TRBV28 and TRBJ1-2; D not resolved. With 1 base removed from V and 7 bases from J, the gap between germline ends came to 13 bases. CDR3 size: 14 residues. The V gene's germline CDR1 is MDHEN and CDR2 SYDVKM. The CDR3 spells CASSLSGRVFGYTF. The CDR3 bases are TGTGCCAGCAGTTTATCGGGGAGGGTCTTTGGCTACACCTTC.

The rearrangement links TRBV2 to TRBJ2-7; TRBD1 matches 8 bases. The germline gives CDR1 SNHLY, CDR2 FYNNEI. The CDR3 has 12 residues. The V and J ends lost 10 bases and 7 bases, in that order; junction bases with no gene match: 9. CDR3 coding DNA: TGTGCCAACCGTCAGGGGGCAAGGGAGCAGTACTTC. The encoded protein is CANRQGAREQYF.

Written as DNA, the CDR3 is TGTGCCAGCAGCGTAGACCTAGCGGGAGTATTAGAGACCCAGTACTTC. Its protein product is CASSVDLAGVLETQYF. This chain uses TRBV9 with TRBJ2-5; TRBD2 matches at 10 bases. The V gene end was trimmed by 0 bases and the J gene end by 4 bases; junction bases not matched to a gene: 6. Germline values: CDR1 SGDLS, CDR2 YYNGEE. The CDR3 has 16 residues. Looking up the rest from reference TRBV9 and TRBJ2-5 gives the full variable domain: DSGVTQTPKHLITATGQRVTLRCSPRSGDLSVYWYQQSLDQGLQFLIQYYNGEERAKGNILERFSAQQFPDLHSELNLSSLELGDSALYFCASSVDLAGVLETQYFGPGTRLLVL.

The genes are TRBV30 and TRBJ1-5, with no clear D. The CDR3 contains 12 residues. Between the trimmed V and J ends, which lost 2 bases and 5 bases, there was a span of 7 bases. Germline CDR1 is GTSNPN and CDR2 is SVGIG (reference sequence). CDR3 protein: CAWSQRDQPQHF. CDR3 DNA: TGTGCCTGGAGTCAGCGCGATCAGCCCCAGCATTTT.

The chain uses TRBV28 and TRBJ1-5, with D perhaps matching TRBD1 (5 bases). V was pared by 7 bases and J by 2 bases, with 18 bases between. Germline V gives CDR1 MDHEN, CDR2 SYDVKM. This CDR3 has 16 residues. CDR3 sequence reads: CASTLGGVGGNQPQHF. As DNA, the CDR3 is TGTGCCAGCACCCTAGGAGGGGTAGGGGGCAATCAGCCCCAGCATTTT.

The chain combines TRBV19 with TRBJ2-1; D possibly corresponds to TRBD1 (5 bases). The ends were cut back, 2 bases at V and 5 bases at J, with 16 bases in the middle. CDR3 size: 16 residues. Looked up from germline, CDR1 is LNHDA and CDR2 is SQIVND (reference sequence). The CDR3 region is CASSISNLLGHNEQFF. In nucleotides, the CDR3 is TGTGCCAGTAGTATATCTAACCTTTTGGGGCACAATGAGCAGTTCTTC.

The chain joins TRBV6-1 to TRBJ1-5; D might be TRBD1 (5 bases). Germline loops: CDR1 MNHNS, CDR2 SASEGT. This CDR3 has 13 amino acids. The ends were cut back, 5 bases at V and 5 bases at J, with 10 bases in the middle. The DNA for the CDR3 is TGTGCCAGCAGTCTCGAAGGGGATCAGCCCCAGCATTTT. It specifies CASSLEGDQPQHF.

The J gene is TRBJ2-6, the V gene TRBV4-1; a weak D match, TRBD2 (5 bases). This CDR3 contains 16 residues. V gave up 3 bases and J gave up 10 bases, with 19 bases separating them. In germline, CDR1 is MGHRA, CDR2 YSYEKL. CDR3 sequence: CASSHEGMGRLNVLTF. CDR3 in DNA: TGCGCCAGCAGCCACGAGGGTATGGGGAGACTGAACGTCCTGACTTTC.

The chain joins TRBV19 to TRBJ2-2; TRBD2 is a possible D gene (5 bases). Deletions cut 9 bases from V and 6 bases from J, with 11 bases between. Looked up from germline, CDR1 is LNHDA and CDR2 is SQIVND (reference sequence). CDR3 length equals 12 residues. In DNA form, the CDR3 reads TGTGCCAGCACCCAGGACTCCGGGGAGCTGTTTTTT. It encodes CASTQDSGELFF.

The chain recombines TRBV5-4 with TRBJ2-3, with D possibly TRBD1 on 6 matching bases. This CDR3 is 15 amino acids long. V was shortened by 0 bases and J by 6 bases, with 14 bases between the two germline ends. Germline V lookup: CDR1 SGHNT, CDR2 YYREEE (reference sequence). The CDR3 bases are TGTGCCAGCAGCTTGGTTACAGGGCGAGCCGATACGCAGTATTTT. Protein sequence: CASSLVTGRADTQYF. Filled out from reference TRBV5-4 and TRBJ2-3, the complete variable domain reads ETGVTQSPTHLIKTRGQQVTLRCSSQSGHNTVSWYQQALGQGPQFIFQYYREEENGRGNFPPRFSGLQFPNYSSELNVNALELDDSALYLCASSLVTGRADTQYFGPGTRLTVL.

V usage is TRBV9 and J usage is TRBJ1-5; 7 nucleotides match TRBD1. V gave up 3 bases and J gave up 0 bases; unmatched junction bases: 9. Germline V gene lookup returns CDR1 SGDLS and CDR2 YYNGEE. The CDR3 sequence is 17 residues long. CDR3 sequence: CASSDQGEAYSNQPQHF. In nucleotides, the CDR3 is TGTGCCAGCAGCGACCAGGGGGAAGCATATAGCAATCAGCCCCAGCATTTT.

The DNA for the CDR3 is TGTGCCAGTAGTATAAGTAGCGTGAACACCGGGGAGCTGTTTTTT. Encoded protein: CASSISSVNTGELFF. The chain couples TRBV19 to TRBJ2-2; a possible D gene is TRBD2 (5 bases). V dropped 2 bases and J dropped 1 base, with 8 bases sitting between them. CDR1 and CDR2 (germline): LNHDA, SQIVND (reference sequence). This CDR3 is 15 amino acids long.

Only one count was recorded for this clone. This chain connects TRBV7-3 to TRBJ2-2; tentatively, D is TRBD2 (6 bases). CDR3 length: 16 amino acids. Germline CDR1 SGHTA, CDR2 FQGTGA. The ends were cut back, 4 bases at V and 0 bases at J, with 12 bases in the middle. The CDR3 loop is CASSSHSGTNTGELFF. The CDR3 DNA reads as TGTGCCAGCAGCTCCCATAGCGGTACGAACACCGGGGAGCTGTTTTTT. Combining the CDR3 with reference TRBV7-3 and TRBJ2-2 gives the whole variable domain GAGVSQTPSNKVTEKGKYVELRCDPISGHTALYWYRQSLGQGPEFLIYFQGTGAADDSGLPNDRFFAVRPEGSVSTLKIQRTERGDSAVYLCASSSHSGTNTGELFFGEGSRLTVL.

DNA for the CDR3: TGCGCCAGCAGCCAGGGACAGGCGACCGGAAACACCATATATTTT. It codes for CASSQGQATGNTIYF. The chain employs TRBV4-1 and TRBJ1-3; 8 bases are a match to TRBD1. V lost 3 bases to trimming and J lost 4 bases; unmatched junction nucleotides: 5. The CDR3 consists of 15 residues. The germline CDR1 and CDR2 sequences are MGHRA and YSYEKL.

This rearrangement joins TRBV29-1 to TRBJ2-7; TRBD2 agrees at 16 bases. Trimming at V came to 3 bases and at J to 1 base, leaving 3 bases not matched to a gene. CDR3 length equals 16 residues. Germline CDR1 and CDR2: SQVTM and ANQGSEA. The CDR3, as DNA: TGCAGCGTTGACGGGACTAGCGGGAGGGGTTCCTACGAGCAGTACTTC. Protein product: CSVDGTSGRGSYEQYF.

This clone was picked up one time. This sequence joins TRBV7-9 and TRBJ2-1; 11 nucleotides agree with TRBD2. Germline V CDR1 and CDR2: SEHNR, FQNEAQ (reference sequence). This CDR3 region has 16 residues. V trimming: 5 bases; J trimming: 12 bases; junction bases outside the gene matches: 15. CDR3 bases: TGTGCCAGCAGCCCAGGGGTTGGGCTAGCGGGAGGATGGCAGTTCTTC. As protein: CASSPGVGLAGGWQFF.

The gene calls are TRBV30 and TRBJ1-1; 9 bases map to TRBD1. The CDR3 runs to 15 residues. The J segment lost 4 bases and the V segment lost 3 bases, leaving 9 bases of the junction unmatched. Germline V gene lookup returns CDR1 GTSNPN and CDR2 SVGIG (reference sequence). CDR3 sequence: CAWRGTGLSSTEAFF. The CDR3, as DNA: TGTGCCTGGAGGGGGACAGGGCTCTCCAGCACTGAAGCTTTCTTT.

V usage is TRBV4-2 and J usage is TRBJ2-1, with 16 bases aligning to TRBD2. After removal of 0 bases from V and 14 bases from J, the junction contained 4 bases not matched to a gene. The CDR3 is 15 amino acids. Germline CDR1 is LGHNA and CDR2 is YNFKEQ. The CDR3 spells CASSQDGTSGRAKFF. CDR3 nucleotides: TGTGCCAGCAGCCAAGATGGGACTAGCGGGAGGGCCAAGTTCTTC.

V gene TRBV19 combines with J gene TRBJ2-5; the D is unclear. Deletions cut 5 bases from V and 1 base from J, with 23 bases between. The CDR3 extends over 18 amino acids. CDR1 and CDR2 from the germline V gene are LNHDA and SQIVND (reference sequence). The CDR3 DNA reads as TGTGCCAGTAGTGACCGAAAGGAGCGTCCAAGCGCCCAAGAGACCCAGTACTTC. Protein product: CASSDRKERPSAQETQYF.

V and J are TRBV14 and TRBJ2-1, with 8 bases aligning to TRBD2. Germline V gene lookup returns CDR1 SGHDN and CDR2 FVKESK. The CDR3 contains 17 residues. Germline trimming cut 0 bases from V and 5 bases from J; bases unmatched to any gene: 9. As DNA, the CDR3 is TGTGCCAGCAGCCAAGATTTGCCGGGAGGGCCTCACAATGAGCAGTTCTTC. This codes for CASSQDLPGGPHNEQFF.

This clone was counted once. The V and J genes are TRBV27 and TRBJ1-1; a weak D match, TRBD1 (5 bases). The V end lost 5 bases, the J end lost 4 bases, and 11 bases lay between the germline ends. The CDR3 sequence is 13 residues long. The germline CDR1 and CDR2 sequences are MNHEY and SMNVEV (reference sequence). Here the CDR3 reads CASSTGGGTEAFF. DNA of the CDR3: TGTGCCAGCAGTACGGGGGGTGGCACTGAAGCTTTCTTT.

This clone was counted a few times. V usage is TRBV2 and J usage is TRBJ2-7, with D perhaps matching TRBD1 (5 bases). V was clipped by 6 bases and J by 1 base, with 10 bases between them. The V gene's germline CDR1 is SNHLY and CDR2 FYNNEI. This CDR3 has 13 amino acids. CDR3 sequence reads: CASRRQISYEQYF. The CDR3 region has the DNA TGTGCCAGCAGGAGACAGATTTCCTACGAGCAGTACTTC.

The chain couples TRBV29-1 to TRBJ1-2; TRBD1 matches 8 bases. The CDR3 consists of 16 residues. Germline lookup yields CDR1 SQVTM and CDR2 ANQGSEA. V trimming: 6 bases; J trimming: 2 bases; junction bases outside the gene matches: 14. The CDR3, as DNA: TGCAGCGTCTTGGGGGACAGGCTTCCCCACAACTATGGCTACACCTTC. Its translation is CSVLGDRLPHNYGYTF.

V and J are TRBV5-1 and TRBJ2-7; 9 bases agree with TRBD2. The CDR3 extends over 18 amino acids. J lost 0 bases, V lost 0 bases, and 10 bases had no gene match. CDR1 SGHRS and CDR2 YFSETQ come from the germline V gene. The DNA for the CDR3 is TGCGCCAGCAGCTTGGGCCGGGGCGCGGGAGGGTCCTCCTACGAGCAGTACTTC. Translation: CASSLGRGAGGSSYEQYF.

This chain joins TRBV6-1 and TRBJ1-2; weak D call: TRBD1 (5 bases). The germline V gene encodes CDR1 MNHNS and CDR2 SASEGT. The CDR3 totals 13 residues. Trimming pared 4 bases from V and 4 bases from J, leaving 10 bases between. Written as DNA, the CDR3 is TGTGCCAGCAGTGCGACAGAAAGCTATGGCTACACCTTC. This translates into CASSATESYGYTF.

The rearrangement joins TRBV5-1 to TRBJ2-1; 11 positions match TRBD2. CDR3 length equals 16 residues. V was pared by 5 bases and J by 5 bases, with 9 bases of the junction left unmatched. The V gene's germline CDR1 is SGHRS and CDR2 YFSETQ. The CDR3 sequence is CASRQGLAEVNNEQFF. The CDR3 nucleotides read TGCGCCAGCAGGCAGGGACTAGCGGAAGTAAACAATGAGCAGTTCTTC.

The gene calls are TRBV4-1 and TRBJ2-7; 8 nucleotides align to TRBD1. There are 15 residues in the CDR3. Trimming at V came to 4 bases and at J to 3 bases, leaving 8 bases not matched to a gene. Germline CDR1 is MGHRA and CDR2 is YSYEKL. CDR3 amino acids: CASSPGQGVNYEQYF. The CDR3 DNA follows: TGCGCCAGCAGCCCCGGACAGGGTGTTAACTACGAGCAGTACTTC.

This clone was detected a few times. CDR3 residues: CATSGPSGGRATDTQYF. The CDR3 DNA reads TGTGCCACCAGCGGCCCTAGCGGGGGCCGGGCGACAGATACGCAGTATTTT. The chain joins TRBV15 to TRBJ2-3; 10 nucleotides line up with TRBD2. V was pared by 5 bases and J by 3 bases, with 11 bases of the junction left unmatched. Germline V gives CDR1 LNHNV, CDR2 YYDKDF (reference sequence). This CDR3 comprises 17 residues.